A single sample gave rise to the 30 T cell receptor beta chains below, sequenced in a study of OX40 agonist ivuxolimab in advanced cancers. Sequencing used immunoSEQ multiplex PCR; TCRdb keeps in-frame clones, though not all of them. The sample consists of approximately 100,000 clones, 70% to 90% of them appearing once. The source material was CD4+ or CD8+ T cells sorted from blood, sampled in a trial of the OX40 agonist ivuxolimab. These receptors all stem from an adult with an advanced solid tumor such as melanoma, head and neck, liver or kidney cancer.

This clone was observed a single time. The gene calls are TRBV5-6 and TRBJ1-5; TRBD1 might be the D (6 bases). Deletions cut 3 bases from V and 6 bases from J, with 13 bases between. The CDR3 spans 14 residues. Germline CDR1 and CDR2: SGHDT and YYEEEE. The CDR3 DNA reads TGTGCCAGCAGCTCTAGGGGGGTCAGTCAGCCCCAGCATTTT. It codes for CASSSRGVSQPQHF.

The rearrangement joins TRBV4-1 to TRBJ2-1; TRBD2 matches at 10 bases. The CDR3 runs 15 residues. The germline V gene encodes CDR1 MGHRA and CDR2 YSYEKL. V shed 6 bases and J 6 bases; nucleotides not matched to a gene: 8. The CDR3 spells CASRAAGGLSNEQFF. The CDR3 DNA sequence: TGCGCCAGCAGAGCAGCGGGGGGGCTCTCCAATGAGCAGTTCTTC.

The chain recombines TRBV10-3 with TRBJ2-3; D is perhaps TRBD1 or TRBD2 (5 bases each). Trimming took 4 bases from V and 0 from J, leaving 8 bases between them. The CDR3 is 14 residues long. Germline CDR1 reads ENHRY; CDR2 reads SYGVKD. CDR3 nucleotide sequence: TGTGCCATCAGTGGGGGGATTAGCACAGATACGCAGTATTTT. This codes for CAISGGISTDTQYF.

The chain is built from TRBV6-5 and TRBJ1-6; 7 positions match TRBD1. The length of the CDR3 is 14 residues. The germline V gene encodes CDR1 MNHEY and CDR2 SVGAGI. V shed 4 bases, J shed 9 bases, and the junction held 6 bases outside the gene matches. CDR3 sequence: CASSSLDRSSPLHF. The CDR3 DNA reads TGTGCCAGCAGTTCCCTGGACAGGTCTTCACCCCTCCACTTT.

This sequence joins TRBV6-6 and TRBJ2-5, with 10 nucleotides matching TRBD1. Germline-derived CDR1 and CDR2 are MNHNY and SVGAGI (reference sequence). This CDR3 comprises 15 residues. The V and J ends lost 5 bases and 5 bases, in that order; junction bases with no gene match: 8. The CDR3 DNA follows: TGTGCCAGCAGTCCCGCAGGACAGGGGGGGGAGACCCAGTACTTC. It specifies CASSPAGQGGETQYF.

The chain links TRBV19 to TRBJ1-1; possible D gene TRBD1, 5 bases. The CDR3 has 16 amino acids. Germline loops: CDR1 LNHDA, CDR2 SQIVND (reference sequence). V lost 1 base and J lost 8, with 20 bases in between. The CDR3 DNA reads TGTGCCAGTAGTATAGCTGGGACGGTAAAAAAGGGGGAAGCTTTCTTT. This encodes CASSIAGTVKKGEAFF.

V and J are TRBV2 and TRBJ1-6; D ambiguous. Germline V gene sequence: CDR1 SNHLY, CDR2 FYNNEI. The CDR3 has 14 residues. V was pared by 7 bases and J by 0 bases, with 7 bases between. CDR3 loop: CASTFGSYNSPLHF. The CDR3 nucleotides read TGTGCCAGCACGTTCGGCTCCTATAATTCACCCCTCCACTTT.

This rearrangement joins TRBV18 to TRBJ2-3, with D perhaps given as TRBD1 or TRBD2 (6 bases each). Germline loops: CDR1 KGHSH, CDR2 LQKENI. V was cut by 3 bases and J by 0 bases, with 13 bases left in between. The CDR3 consists of 16 residues. CDR3 region: CASSPVGGPSTDTQYF. CDR3 coding DNA: TGTGCCAGCTCACCGGTCGGGGGCCCTAGCACAGATACGCAGTATTTT.

The chain recombines TRBV6-5 with TRBJ1-6; the D gene is possibly TRBD1 (6 bases). The ends were cut back, 6 bases at V and 7 bases at J, with 7 bases in the middle. CDR3 length equals 12 residues. Germline V gene sequence: CDR1 MNHEY, CDR2 SVGAGI. The CDR3 DNA follows: TGTGCCAGCAGAAGGGGGAATTCACCCCTCCACTTT. Its translation: CASRRGNSPLHF.

The chain is built from TRBV11-2 and TRBJ1-6; 9 bases are shared with TRBD1. The CDR3 contains 16 residues. With 4 bases clipped from V and 8 bases from J, the junction kept 9 bases outside the gene matches. Germline CDR1 reads SGHAT; CDR2 reads FQNNGV. The CDR3 sequence is CASSYYRGRGYSPLHF. The CDR3 DNA reads TGTGCCAGCAGCTATTACAGGGGGCGCGGGTATTCACCCCTCCACTTT.

The rearrangement uses TRBV7-9 and TRBJ1-4; 9 bases agree with TRBD1. After removal of 0 bases from V and 5 bases from J, the junction contained 1 base not matched to a gene. The CDR3 covers 15 residues. The germline CDR1 and CDR2 sequences are SEHNR and FQNEAQ (reference sequence). CDR3 nucleotide sequence: TGTGCCAGCAGCTTAGCCGGGACAGGGAATGAAAAACTGTTTTTT. Translated: CASSLAGTGNEKLFF.

The chain recombines TRBV6-5 with TRBJ2-3; 7 bases fit TRBD2. Germline V lookup: CDR1 MNHEY, CDR2 SVGAGI. The V and J ends lost 3 bases and 1 base, in that order; junction bases with no gene match: 4. The CDR3 sequence is 15 residues long. DNA of the CDR3: TGTGCCAGCAGTTATGGTCGGGGGGGCACAGATACGCAGTATTTT. It codes for CASSYGRGGTDTQYF.

The V and J genes are TRBV27 and TRBJ1-6; the D gene is possibly TRBD1 (5 bases). Trimming took 0 bases from V and 9 from J, leaving 12 bases between them. CDR1 and CDR2 from the germline V gene are MNHEY and SMNVEV (reference sequence). This CDR3 comprises 15 residues. The CDR3 region has the DNA TGTGCCAGCAGTTTATCGTCAGGGAGTGTTTCACCCCTCCACTTT. This gives the protein CASSLSSGSVSPLHF.

The chain couples TRBV4-1 to TRBJ2-2; D gene unclear. The germline CDR1 and CDR2 sequences are MGHRA and YSYEKL. V lost 0 bases, J lost 7 bases, and 9 bases lay in between. This CDR3 region has 14 residues. In DNA, the CDR3 is TGCGCCAGCAGCCAAGATAGGAGTAACGGGGAGCTGTTTTTT. Amino acids: CASSQDRSNGELFF.

The chain employs TRBV7-9 and TRBJ2-7; D is uncertain. Germline V gene sequence: CDR1 SEHNR, CDR2 FQNEAQ (reference sequence). The CDR3 consists of 15 residues. Trimming pared 0 bases from V and 6 bases from J, leaving 15 bases between. CDR3 sequence: CASSLAPTSRAEQYF. The DNA of the CDR3 is TGTGCCAGCAGCTTAGCGCCAACTTCCCGGGCCGAGCAGTACTTC.

This clone came up a few times. The V and J genes are TRBV7-3 and TRBJ1-2, with 8 nucleotides matching TRBD1. With V trimmed by 5 bases and J by 4 bases, 3 bases remained unmatched. The CDR3 has 13 amino acids. Looked up from germline, CDR1 is SGHTA and CDR2 is FQGTGA. The CDR3 here is CASSPGTGYGYTF. Written as DNA, the CDR3 is TGTGCCAGCAGCCCCGGGACAGGCTATGGCTACACCTTC.

The J gene is TRBJ1-6, the V gene TRBV18; D might be TRBD1 (5 bases). This CDR3 has 17 residues. V was pared by 4 bases and J by 0 bases, with 13 bases between. Germline CDR1 is KGHSH and CDR2 is LQKENI. The CDR3 DNA reads TGTGCCAGCTCACGGGACGGGATTATCTCCTATAATTCACCCCTCCACTTT. This codes for CASSRDGIISYNSPLHF.

V usage is TRBV11-2 and J usage is TRBJ2-2; D is undetermined. Germline values: CDR1 SGHAT, CDR2 FQNNGV. V was pared by 6 bases and J by 7 bases, with 12 bases between. The CDR3 covers 13 residues. This chain's CDR3 is CASRHQYNGELFF. CDR3 coding DNA: TGTGCCAGCAGACACCAGTACAACGGGGAGCTGTTTTTT.

The chain uses TRBV7-2 and TRBJ2-7; 9 bases map to TRBD2. V was clipped by 3 bases and J by 1 base; unmatched bases: 1. The CDR3 spans 14 residues. The germline gives CDR1 SGHTA, CDR2 FQGNSA. DNA of the CDR3: TGTGCCAGCAGCTTCCTAGCGGGGTCCTACGAGCAGTACTTC. Its translation: CASSFLAGSYEQYF.

V gene TRBV5-4 combines with J gene TRBJ2-1; tentative D call: TRBD2 (5 bases). The CDR3 covers 13 residues. CDR1 and CDR2 from the germline V gene are SGHNT and YYREEE (reference sequence). V was cut by 2 bases and J by 6 bases, with 9 bases left in between. The CDR3 nucleotides are TGTGCCAGCAGCTTCTTAACTAGCAATGAGCAGTTCTTC. It codes for CASSFLTSNEQFF.

The chain employs TRBV29-1 and TRBJ2-1; D perhaps matches TRBD2 (5 bases). Trimming pared 5 bases from V and 5 bases from J, leaving 10 bases between. This CDR3 has 12 amino acids. Per the germline V gene, CDR1 is SQVTM and CDR2 is ANQGSEA. The CDR3 is CSVSLGNNEQFF. As DNA, the CDR3 is TGCAGCGTTTCACTAGGCAACAATGAGCAGTTCTTC.

The DNA for the CDR3 is TGTGCCAGCAACAGCGACAGGGGGCGATTCTACGAGCAGTACTTC. It yields the protein CASNSDRGRFYEQYF. This chain links TRBV2 with TRBJ2-7; TRBD1 matches at 10 bases. V lost 7 bases to trimming and J lost 3 bases; unmatched junction nucleotides: 9. This CDR3 is built from 15 residues. From germline, CDR1 is SNHLY and CDR2 FYNNEI. The full variable domain, with the rest looked up from reference TRBV2 and TRBJ2-7, is EPEVTQTPSHQVTQMGQEVILRCVPISNHLYFYWYRQILGQKVEFLVSFYNNEISEKSEIFDDQFSVERPDGSNFTLKIRSTKLEDSAMYFCASNSDRGRFYEQYFGPGTRLTVT.

V is TRBV6-6 and J is TRBJ2-7; TRBD1 matches 7 bases. Trimming at V came to 6 bases and at J to 3 bases, leaving 8 bases not matched to a gene. Looked up from germline, CDR1 is MNHNY and CDR2 is SVGAGI (reference sequence). This CDR3 has 14 residues. The CDR3 DNA sequence: TGTGCCAGCAGCGAGGGACAGCTATACTACGAGCAGTACTTC. Amino acids: CASSEGQLYYEQYF.

The chain has TRBV9 and TRBJ1-2; D remains ambiguous. The germline V and J ends were trimmed by 7 bases and 7 bases, with 8 bases remaining between them. Germline V CDR1 and CDR2: SGDLS, YYNGEE. The CDR3 extends over 10 amino acids. For the CDR3, the DNA is TGTGCCAGCGGAACGGGTGGCTACACCTTC. It specifies CASGTGGYTF.

The chain combines TRBV6-5 with TRBJ2-1; no clear D. The CDR3 loop spans 13 amino acids. V dropped 2 bases and J dropped 6 bases, with 8 bases sitting between them. Germline CDR1 and CDR2: MNHEY and SVGAGI. The CDR3 protein is CASSYPPINEQFF. The CDR3 DNA reads as TGTGCCAGCAGTTACCCTCCCATCAATGAGCAGTTCTTC.

The table lists this clone with a few counts. This chain links TRBV30 with TRBJ2-7; 10 bases are a match to TRBD2. Germline values: CDR1 GTSNPN, CDR2 SVGIG (reference sequence). The CDR3 sequence is 16 residues long. The ends lost 0 bases at V and 7 bases at J; junction bases unmatched: 12. CDR3 in DNA: TGTGCCTGGAGTGTACGTTTTAGCGGGGGGCCGCGGGAGCAGTACTTC. Its protein product is CAWSVRFSGGPREQYF. The full variable domain, in which reference TRBV30 and TRBJ2-7 provide the parts outside the CDR3, is SQTIHQWPATLVQPVGSPLSLECTVEGTSNPNLYWYRQAAGRGLQLLFYSVGIGQISSEVPQNLSASRPQDRQFILSSKKLLLSDSGFYLCAWSVRFSGGPREQYFGPGTRLTVT.

The chain is built from TRBV19 and TRBJ1-4; D is undetermined. Germline V gene sequence: CDR1 LNHDA, CDR2 SQIVND (reference sequence). CDR3 size: 14 residues. The V end was cut by 5 bases, the J end by 4 bases, with 11 bases between. The CDR3 DNA is TGTGCCAGTAGTTTCCGGGGTGTTAATGAAAAACTGTTTTTT. Its translation: CASSFRGVNEKLFF.

The chain is built from TRBV7-2 and TRBJ2-7; D assignment may be TRBD1 or TRBD2 (6 bases each). Germline loops: CDR1 SGHTA, CDR2 FQGNSA. This CDR3 region has 14 residues. V was pared by 0 bases and J by 3 bases, with 9 bases between. Written as DNA, the CDR3 is TGTGCCAGCAGCTTAGCGGAGGGGGTCTACGAGCAGTACTTC. Its translation: CASSLAEGVYEQYF.

V usage is TRBV29-1 and J usage is TRBJ2-3; no reliable D call. CDR1 is SQVTM, CDR2 ANQGSEA, per germline. The CDR3 is made up of 12 amino acids. Trimming cost V 6 bases and J 4 bases, with 11 bases left between them. The CDR3 reads CSVLPSPDTQYF. Written as DNA, the CDR3 is TGCAGCGTCCTCCCCAGCCCAGATACGCAGTATTTT.

This clone was picked up one time. CDR3 sequence (DNA): TGTGCCAGCAGTTCAGGACAGGGGCCGGGAACGTATGGCTACACCTTC. Its translation: CASSSGQGPGTYGYTF. The V call is TRBV28, the J call TRBJ1-2; the match to TRBD1 covers 9 bases. The CDR3 extends over 16 amino acids. Germline V lookup: CDR1 MDHEN, CDR2 SYDVKM. V lost 4 bases and J lost 5; bases outside the gene matches: 11.